Each of the 21 T cell receptor beta chains below was sequenced from the same sample in a study of blood T cell repertoires in COVID-19 (dated by TCRdb to about 2020). The library relied on the immunoSEQ multiplex PCR assay. TCRdb took over this immuneACCESS table, retaining in-frame rearrangements with V and J assigned. Such tables are incomplete; in checked studies, under half of the missing clones stem from an unresolved V gene, and the remainder is unexplained. In this sample the table shows about 200,000 clones, 85% to 95% of which occur a single time. In total, the top ten clones hold roughly 0.76% of the sample. The sequenced sample was peripheral blood. These receptors were taken from a man aged 25 to 45 with COVID-19, enrolled during active disease.

The genes are TRBV19 and TRBJ2-1; tentative D call: TRBD1 (6 bases). Germline values: CDR1 LNHDA, CDR2 SQIVND (reference sequence). Trimming pared 1 base from V and 8 bases from J, leaving 12 bases between. The CDR3 has 14 amino acids. CDR3 DNA: TGTGCCAGTAGTATAGGAGCACAGGGTTATGAGCAGTTCTTC. It translates to CASSIGAQGYEQFF.

This chain joins TRBV9 and TRBJ1-3; 7 bases map to TRBD1. The V segment lost 3 bases and the J segment 0 bases; nucleotides outside the gene matches: 3. The CDR3 has 15 amino acids. Per the germline V gene, CDR1 is SGDLS and CDR2 is YYNGEE. The CDR3: CASSANRGSGNTIYF. CDR3 coding DNA: TGTGCCAGCAGCGCGAACAGGGGCTCTGGAAACACCATATATTTT.

The chain is built from TRBV30 and TRBJ1-2; D remains ambiguous. The CDR3 is 13 amino acids. Germline CDR1 is GTSNPN and CDR2 is SVGIG (reference sequence). The V and J ends lost 2 bases and 3 bases respectively, with 10 bases between them. CDR3 sequence (DNA): TGTGCCTGGAGTCCGGGAAGGTACTATGGCTACACCTTC. Amino acids: CAWSPGRYYGYTF. Combining the CDR3 with reference TRBV30 and TRBJ1-2 gives the whole variable domain SQTIHQWPATLVQPVGSPLSLECTVEGTSNPNLYWYRQAAGRGLQLLFYSVGIGQISSEVPQNLSASRPQDRQFILSSKKLLLSDSGFYLCAWSPGRYYGYTFGSGTRLTVV.

The V gene is TRBV4-2, the J gene TRBJ1-5; D is unresolved. Germline V CDR1 and CDR2: LGHNA, YNFKEQ. Trimming cost V 0 bases and J 0 bases, with 6 bases left between them. The CDR3 runs to 15 residues. CDR3 in amino acids: CASSQEAASNQPQHF. The CDR3 DNA is TGTGCCAGCAGCCAAGAAGCGGCTAGCAATCAGCCCCAGCATTTT.

The genes are TRBV1 and TRBJ1-6; the DNA was not compared with TRBD1, the D call given in the table. TRBV1 is reported as a pseudogene. The CDR3 contains 20 residues. The CDR3 nucleotides read TGCACCAGCAGCCAAGATCCCGGCCAGTTAAACAGCTCCTATAATTCACCCCTCCACTTT. Protein sequence: CTSSQDPGQLNSSYNSPLHF.

This chain connects TRBV6-6 to TRBJ2-5; 12 positions match TRBD1. Germline loops: CDR1 MNHNY, CDR2 SVGAGI (reference sequence). V shed 5 bases and J 5 bases; nucleotides not matched to a gene: 6. The CDR3 covers 15 residues. For the CDR3, the DNA is TGTGCCAGCAGTCTTGGGACAGGGGGCTCGGAGACCCAGTACTTC. Protein product: CASSLGTGGSETQYF.

The chain links TRBV6-5 to TRBJ1-2, with 9 bases matching TRBD1. The CDR3 runs 15 residues. The ends lost 2 bases at V and 2 bases at J; junction bases unmatched: 3. CDR1 MNHEY and CDR2 SVGAGI come from the germline V gene. The CDR3 loop is CASSYTGTGNYGYTF. In DNA, the CDR3 is TGTGCCAGCAGTTACACCGGGACAGGGAACTATGGCTACACCTTC.

Here the CDR3 DNA reads TGTGCCAGTAGTCCGAGACAGAATGAAAAACTGTTTTTT. Translated, it gives CASSPRQNEKLFF. This rearrangement joins TRBV19 to TRBJ1-4; D is possibly TRBD1 (5 bases). The CDR3 totals 13 residues. V was cut by 5 bases and J by 5 bases, with 9 bases left in between. CDR1 LNHDA and CDR2 SQIVND come from the germline V gene (reference sequence).

The J gene is TRBJ1-5, the V gene TRBV3-1 (or the pseudogene TRBV3-2), with 9 positions matching TRBD1. CDR1 and CDR2 (germline): LGHDT, YNNKEL (reference sequence). The length of the CDR3 is 14 residues. The V and J ends lost 5 bases and 4 bases, in that order; junction bases with no gene match: 3. The CDR3 reads CASSKTGGNQPQHF. DNA for the CDR3: TGTGCCAGCAGCAAGACAGGGGGGAATCAGCCCCAGCATTTT.

This clone has just a few counts. The chain links TRBV4-2 to TRBJ2-7; TRBD2 aligns across 7 bases. The junction had 7 bases not matched to a gene; V was cut back by 0 bases and J by 2 bases. Germline V gene sequence: CDR1 LGHNA, CDR2 YNFKEQ. CDR3 size: 16 residues. The CDR3 sequence is CASSQDLTGGPYEQYF. CDR3 DNA: TGTGCCAGCAGCCAAGATTTGACGGGGGGTCCCTACGAGCAGTACTTC.

This chain joins TRBV23-1 and TRBJ1-6, with TRBD1 as a possible D gene (5 bases). TRBV23-1 is known as an ORF, though its function is uncertain. The CDR3 sequence is 14 residues long. V was trimmed by 3 bases and J by 7 bases, leaving 10 bases between them. CDR3 amino acids: CASSQGRTNSPLHF. CDR3 DNA: TGCGCCAGCAGTCAGGGGCGAACGAATTCACCCCTCCACTTT.

The chain uses TRBV9 and TRBJ1-4; 8 bases are a match to TRBD1. CDR3 length equals 16 residues. V was clipped by 3 bases and J by 2 bases; unmatched bases: 6. From germline, CDR1 is SGDLS and CDR2 YYNGEE. CDR3 protein: CASSAGTGSTNEKLFF. The CDR3 DNA follows: TGTGCCAGCAGCGCCGGGACAGGCAGCACTAATGAAAAACTGTTTTTT.

The chain recombines TRBV18 with TRBJ1-1; the D gene is possibly TRBD1 (5 bases). Germline CDR1 reads KGHSH; CDR2 reads LQKENI. The CDR3 is made up of 14 amino acids. Trimming stripped 2 bases from V and 1 base from J, with 8 bases between. The CDR3 coding sequence is TGTGCCAGCTCACCAACCGGACAGAACACTGAAGCTTTCTTT. Its protein is CASSPTGQNTEAFF. The full variable domain, completed using reference TRBV18 and TRBJ1-1, is NAGVMQNPRHLVRRRGQEARLRCSPMKGHSHVYWYRQLPEEGLKFMVYLQKENIIDESGMPKERFSAEFPKEGPSILRIQQVVRGDSAAYFCASSPTGQNTEAFFGQGTRLTVV.

As DNA, the CDR3 is TGTGCCAGCACCCCAGGGCGGACCACTGAAGCTTTCTTT. Translating gives CASTPGRTTEAFF. V usage is TRBV12-3 or TRBV12-4 and J usage is TRBJ1-1, with D perhaps matching TRBD1 (5 bases). This CDR3 is 13 amino acids long. Trimming removed 7 bases at V and 4 bases at J, with 13 bases between.

The chain links TRBV4-1 to TRBJ2-4; perhaps TRBD2 as D (5 bases). V lost 4 bases, J lost 8 bases, and 15 bases lay in between. This CDR3 is built from 14 residues. CDR1 and CDR2 (germline): MGHRA, YSYEKL. CDR3 in DNA: TGCGCCAGCAGCCGCATCCTGGGAGTGGACATTCAGTACTTC. Translating gives CASSRILGVDIQYF.

The chain links TRBV19 to TRBJ2-7, with D perhaps TRBD2 (5 bases). Trimming took 3 bases from V and 2 from J, leaving 14 bases between them. Germline CDR1 and CDR2: LNHDA and SQIVND (reference sequence). The CDR3 sequence is 15 residues long. The CDR3, as DNA: TGTGCCAGTAGTATTTCCCCTGGGCGGGCCTACGAGCAGTACTTC. Translating it yields CASSISPGRAYEQYF.

The chain carries TRBV11-3 and TRBJ2-1; the match to TRBD1 covers 8 bases. The CDR3 loop spans 13 amino acids. Germline CDR1 is SGHNT and CDR2 is YENEEA. V trimming: 5 bases; J trimming: 11 bases; junction bases outside the gene matches: 8. DNA for the CDR3: TGTGCCAGCAGCCCCATAGCAGGGGGCAAGCAGTTCTTC. This translates into CASSPIAGGKQFF.

The V and J genes are TRBV11-2 and TRBJ2-1; D gene uncertain. This CDR3 has 11 amino acids. Deletions cut 3 bases from V and 6 bases from J, with 3 bases between. The germline gives CDR1 SGHAT, CDR2 FQNNGV. CDR3 sequence: CASSFRNEQFF. The DNA for the CDR3 is TGTGCCAGCAGCTTTCGCAATGAGCAGTTCTTC.

This chain connects TRBV4-2 to TRBJ1-2; D is possibly TRBD1 (5 bases). Per the germline V gene, CDR1 is LGHNA and CDR2 is YNFKEQ. V was clipped by 1 base and J by 9 bases, with 18 bases between them. The CDR3 spans 15 residues. This chain's CDR3 is CASSQGTGPGVSYTF. Here the CDR3 DNA reads TGTGCCAGCAGCCAAGGAACAGGCCCGGGGGTTAGCTACACCTTC.

The chain carries TRBV12-3 or TRBV12-4 and TRBJ2-7, with 10 bases fitting TRBD1. This CDR3 has 12 residues. J lost 4 bases, V lost 8 bases, and 2 bases had no gene match. The CDR3 here is CASGQGDYEQYF. The CDR3 nucleotides are TGTGCCAGCGGACAGGGGGATTACGAGCAGTACTTC.

This clone was observed once. The chain couples TRBV6-5 to TRBJ1-2; 9 positions agree with TRBD1. The CDR3 has 13 amino acids. CDR1 and CDR2 (germline): MNHEY, SVGAGI. J was trimmed by 8 bases and V by 5 bases; bases with no gene match: 6. CDR3 nucleotides: TGTGCCAGCAGTCCCGGGACAGGGTTCGGCTACACCTTC. It translates to CASSPGTGFGYTF.